This entry is about one TCR beta chain. The data originate from a study of blood T cell repertoires in COVID-19. Study context: T cells, B-cell-depleted T cells, or PBMCs provided the cDNA or gDNA that served as material.

TCRdb's copy holds only in-frame clones and misses some; the assay was immunoSEQ multiplex PCR. This sample has 23,000 or so clones, with around 94% found just once. The CDR3 has 16 residues. V gave up 4 bases and J gave up 7 bases, with 22 bases separating them. CDR1 and CDR2 from the germline V gene are SGHVS and FQNEAQ. The genes are TRBV7-8 and TRBJ1-1; D might be TRBD1 (5 bases). The clonotype was recovered from a woman in her forties or fifties with active COVID-19. The sequenced material came from peripheral blood. DNA of the CDR3: TGTGCCAGCAGCTCCGAGGCGGGACGGCTAAAGGGTGAAGCTTTCTTT. It is translated as CASSSEAGRLKGEAFF. The full variable domain, in which reference TRBV7-8 and TRBJ1-1 provide the parts outside the CDR3, is GAGVSQSPRYKVAKRGQDVALRCDPISGHVSLFWYQQALGQGPEFLTYFQNEAQLDKSGLPSDRFFAERPEGSVSTLKIQRTQQEDSAVYLCASSSEAGRLKGEAFFGQGTRLTVV.